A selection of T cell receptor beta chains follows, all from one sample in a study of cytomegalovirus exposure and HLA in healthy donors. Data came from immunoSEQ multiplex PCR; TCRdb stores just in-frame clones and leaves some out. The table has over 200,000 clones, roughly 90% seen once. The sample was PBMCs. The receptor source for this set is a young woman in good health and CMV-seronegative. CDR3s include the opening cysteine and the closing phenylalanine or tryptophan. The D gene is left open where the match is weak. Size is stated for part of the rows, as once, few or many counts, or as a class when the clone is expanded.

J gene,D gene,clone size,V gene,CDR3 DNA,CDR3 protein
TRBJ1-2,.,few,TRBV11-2,TGTGCCAGCAGCGCGGATCTATCCTATGGCTACACCTTC,CASSADLSYGYTF
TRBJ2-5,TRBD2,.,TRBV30,TGTGCCTGGAGTGTGATGGCGGGAGTAGGTGAGACCCAGTACTTC,CAWSVMAGVGETQYF
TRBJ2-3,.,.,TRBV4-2,TGTGCCAGCAGCCAAGATTGGGGAGTAGATAGCACAGATACGCAGTATTTT,CASSQDWGVDSTDTQYF
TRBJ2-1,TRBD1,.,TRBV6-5,TGTGCCAGCAGTTGGTCCTGGACAGGGGGGAACAATGAGCAGTTCTTC,CASSWSWTGGNNEQFF
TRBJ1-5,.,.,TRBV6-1,TGTGCCAGCAGTGAAAGGGACACTTATCAGCCCCAGCATTTT,CASSERDTYQPQHF
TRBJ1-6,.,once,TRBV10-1,TGCGCCAGCAGGGGGGGTTGGGGTTCCTCCTATAATTCACCCCTCCACTTT,CASRGGWGSSYNSPLHF
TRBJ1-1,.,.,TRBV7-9,TGTGCCAGCACCGGACATTTGAACACTGAAGCTTTCTTT,CASTGHLNTEAFF
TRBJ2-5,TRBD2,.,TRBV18,TGTGCCAGCTCACCATTGAGACTAGCTGGGGAAGAGACCCAGTACTTC,CASSPLRLAGEETQYF
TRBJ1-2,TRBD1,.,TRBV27,TGTGCCAGCAGTGGGGGACAGGGATCAATGCCAGGCTATGGCTACACCTTC,CASSGGQGSMPGYGYTF
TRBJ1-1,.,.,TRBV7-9,TGTGCCAGCAGCCTTACAGGGACCGAAGCTTTCTTT,CASSLTGTEAFF
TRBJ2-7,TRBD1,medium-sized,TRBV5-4,TGTGCCAGCAGTTTCGGACAGGGCTCCTACGAGCAGTACTTC,CASSFGQGSYEQYF
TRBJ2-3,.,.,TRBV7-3,TGTGCCAGCAGCCCCGGAGGCTCAACTCCAACGCAGTATTTT,CASSPGGSTPTQYF
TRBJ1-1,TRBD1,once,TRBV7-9,TGTTCCAGCAGCTTCACAGGGGTGCACACTGAAGCTTTCTTT,CSSSFTGVHTEAFF
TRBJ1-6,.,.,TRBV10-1,TGCGCCAGCAGTGACCCTACAGCATTTAATTCACCCCTCCACTTT,CASSDPTAFNSPLHF
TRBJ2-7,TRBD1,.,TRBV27,TGTGCCAGCAGTTTACAAAGTCCTCGGGACAGGTCCTACGAGCAGTACTTC,CASSLQSPRDRSYEQYF
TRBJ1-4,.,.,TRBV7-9,TGTGCCAGCAGCTTACCAGGGTATAGTAATGAAAAACTGTTTTTT,CASSLPGYSNEKLFF
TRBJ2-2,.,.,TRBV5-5,TGTGCCAGCAGCTTAGGTCCGGGGAGGACCGGGGAGCTGTTTTTT,CASSLGPGRTGELFF
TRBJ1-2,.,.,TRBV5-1,TGCGCCAGCAGCCTAGGGGACACAGGACACGGCTACACCTTC,CASSLGDTGHGYTF
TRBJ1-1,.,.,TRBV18,TGTGCCAGCTCACCCCCCGGGAGGGGTAACACTGAAGCTTTCTTT,CASSPPGRGNTEAFF
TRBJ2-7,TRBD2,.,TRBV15,TGTGCCACCAGCAGAGTTGGGGCCTATAGGACTAGCTCCTACGAGCAGTACTTC,CATSRVGAYRTSSYEQYF
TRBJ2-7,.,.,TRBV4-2,TGTGCCAGCAGCCACCGAAGGGGGGGCGTATCTTCCTACGAGCAGTACTTC,CASSHRRGGVSSYEQYF
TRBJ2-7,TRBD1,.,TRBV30,TGTGCCTGGAGTGGAATGATCGGGACAGTAAGCTACGAGCAGTACTTC,CAWSGMIGTVSYEQYF
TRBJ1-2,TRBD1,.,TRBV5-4,TGTGCCAGCAGCTTTGATAGACAGGGGGGCTACACCTTC,CASSFDRQGGYTF
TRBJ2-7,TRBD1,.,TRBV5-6,TGTGCCAGCAGTCGTGAACAGGGGCTGGTGGAGCAGTACTTC,CASSREQGLVEQYF
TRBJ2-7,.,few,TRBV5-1,TGCGCCAGCAGCGTACAGGGTAACGAGCAGTACTTC,CASSVQGNEQYF
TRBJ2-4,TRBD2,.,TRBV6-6,TGTGCCAGCAGTTCCACAGCGGGGGGGCGGAACATTCAGTACTTC,CASSSTAGGRNIQYF
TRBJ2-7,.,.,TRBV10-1,TGCGCCAGCAGCCTCGGACAGAGCTACGAGCAGTACTTC,CASSLGQSYEQYF
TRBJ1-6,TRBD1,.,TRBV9,TGTGCCAGCAGCGCGGGCACAGGGGGGACCTCACCCCTCCACTTT,CASSAGTGGTSPLHF
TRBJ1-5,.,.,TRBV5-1,TGCGCCAGCACCCGGGGGGGGAAGGAGCCCCAGCATTTT,CASTRGGKEPQHF
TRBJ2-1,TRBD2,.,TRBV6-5,TGTGCCAGCAGACTCATGGCGGGGGGCAACAATGAGCAGTTCTTC,CASRLMAGGNNEQFF
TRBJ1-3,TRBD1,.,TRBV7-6,TGTGCCAGCAGCTTGGGCCTTCACAGGGGGTACCCTGGAAACACCATATATTTT,CASSLGLHRGYPGNTIYF
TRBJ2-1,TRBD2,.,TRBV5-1,TGCGCCAGCAGCTTGCTTAGCGGGAGCTCCTACAATGAGCAGTTCTTC,CASSLLSGSSYNEQFF
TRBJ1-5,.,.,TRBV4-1,TGCGCCAGCAGCCAGCCAGGGGTTCGGGATCAGCCCCAGCATTTT,CASSQPGVRDQPQHF
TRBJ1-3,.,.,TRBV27,TGTGCCAGCAGTTTAAGTGGACTGATCTCTGGAAACACCATATATTTT,CASSLSGLISGNTIYF
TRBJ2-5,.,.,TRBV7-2,TGTGCCAGCAGCTTTCGTGGTCGAAGGACAACAGGGTCGGGAGAGACCCAGTACTTC,CASSFRGRRTTGSGETQYF
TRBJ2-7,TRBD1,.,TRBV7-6,TGTGCCAGCAGCGCCTCCGGGACAGGCTCCTACGAGCAGTACTTC,CASSASGTGSYEQYF
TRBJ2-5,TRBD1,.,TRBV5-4,TGTGCCAGCAGCAAAAAGGGACAGATGGAGACCCAGTACTTC,CASSKKGQMETQYF
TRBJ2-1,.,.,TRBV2,TGTGCCAGCAGTGAAGCGCTTGCAGGCCTCCTCTACAATGAGCAGTTCTTC,CASSEALAGLLYNEQFF
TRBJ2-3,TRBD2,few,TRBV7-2,TGTGCCAGCAGCCCAGCGGGGGGCCGCACAGATACGCAGTATTTT,CASSPAGGRTDTQYF
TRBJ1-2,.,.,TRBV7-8,TGTGCCAGCAGCTTAGGGGCCCCTGGCTACACCTTC,CASSLGAPGYTF
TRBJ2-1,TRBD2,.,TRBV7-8,TGTGCCAGCAGCTTGTCCGGGACTAGCTTTGTAGGTGAGCAGTTCTTC,CASSLSGTSFVGEQFF